One sample yielded the 26 T cell receptor beta chains listed below, sequenced in a study of radiotherapy plus CTLA-4 blockade in lung cancer. TCRdb's copy holds only in-frame clones and misses some; the assay was immunoSEQ multiplex PCR. The sample has under 100,000 clones, around 86% seen once. The specimen was peripheral blood, collected from a patient treated with radiotherapy plus ipilimumab. These receptors were obtained from a human donor with non-small cell lung cancer that progressed on radiotherapy plus ipilimumab.

This chain uses TRBV5-1 with TRBJ2-5; D may match TRBD1 or TRBD2 (5 bases each). V was clipped by 1 base and J by 5 bases, with 12 bases between them. The CDR3 loop spans 14 amino acids. Per germline, CDR1 SGHRS and CDR2 YFSETQ. CDR3 sequence (DNA): TGCGCCAGCAGCTTGAGGGGCGGGCCGGAGACCCAGTACTTC. The encoded protein is CASSLRGGPETQYF. The variable domain in full, with the rest retrieved from reference TRBV5-1 and TRBJ2-5, is KAGVTQTPRYLIKTRGQQVTLSCSPISGHRSVSWYQQTPGQGLQFLFEYFSETQRNKGNFPGRFSGRQFSNSRSEMNVSTLELGDSALYLCASSLRGGPETQYFGPGTRLLVL.

The chain recombines TRBV27 with TRBJ2-7, with TRBD1 matching over 7 bases. The V and J ends lost 5 bases and 2 bases, in that order; junction bases with no gene match: 6. Germline V lookup: CDR1 MNHEY, CDR2 SMNVEV (reference sequence). CDR3 length equals 14 residues. In nucleotides, the CDR3 is TGTGCCAGCAGTCCTGGACAGGCCACCTACGAGCAGTACTTC. Translated, it gives CASSPGQATYEQYF.

The chain carries TRBV7-2 and TRBJ1-1; no reliable D call. This CDR3 contains 14 residues. Trimming cost V 1 base and J 7 bases, with 13 bases left between them. CDR1 and CDR2 (germline): SGHTA, FQGNSA. The CDR3 protein is CASSLEVGVVEAFF. The CDR3 region has the DNA TGTGCCAGCAGCTTAGAAGTTGGGGTAGTTGAAGCTTTCTTT.

This chain joins TRBV9 and TRBJ2-5; D is perhaps TRBD1 or TRBD2 (5 bases each). The CDR3 sequence is 15 residues long. V lost 4 bases and J lost 5, with 18 bases in between. The germline V gene encodes CDR1 SGDLS and CDR2 YYNGEE. CDR3 loop: CASSPGTPVGETQYF. In DNA, the CDR3 is TGTGCCAGCAGCCCCGGGACCCCGGTGGGGGAGACCCAGTACTTC.

The J gene is TRBJ2-7, the V gene TRBV9; 7 nucleotides match TRBD1. Germline V CDR1 and CDR2: SGDLS, YYNGEE. Unmatched junction bases numbered 9, after V lost 3 bases and J lost 3 bases. This CDR3 is built from 15 residues. CDR3 DNA: TGTGCCAGCAGCGCAACCGGGACAGAATTCTACGAGCAGTACTTC. It translates to CASSATGTEFYEQYF.

This sequence joins TRBV10-3 and TRBJ2-6, with a possible D match to TRBD1 (6 bases). The CDR3 consists of 19 residues. V lost 3 bases, J lost 4 bases, and 22 bases lay in between. Germline values: CDR1 ENHRY, CDR2 SYGVKD. In DNA form, the CDR3 reads TGTGCCATCAGTGACCCTTGGGGACCCAGGGGAGCCGGGGCCAACGTCCTGACTTTC. Amino acids: CAISDPWGPRGAGANVLTF.

The chain couples TRBV27 to TRBJ1-1; 11 bases match TRBD1. This CDR3 spans 16 amino acids. CDR1 is MNHEY, CDR2 SMNVEV, per germline (reference sequence). V shed 2 bases and J 5 bases; nucleotides not matched to a gene: 7. As DNA, the CDR3 is TGTGCCAGCAGTTTAATCCGGACAGGGGGCCGTACTGAAGCTTTCTTT. The encoded protein is CASSLIRTGGRTEAFF.

This sequence joins TRBV2 and TRBJ2-7, with D possibly matching TRBD2 (6 bases). The CDR3 extends over 14 amino acids. Per germline, CDR1 SNHLY and CDR2 FYNNEI. The V and J ends lost 6 bases and 0 bases respectively, with 12 bases between them. CDR3 amino acids: CASRDSSVSYEQYF. CDR3 DNA: TGTGCCAGCAGGGACTCTAGCGTCTCCTACGAGCAGTACTTC.

This sequence joins TRBV5-1 and TRBJ2-1; D is ambiguous. The CDR3 spans 14 residues. Germline CDR1 SGHRS, CDR2 YFSETQ. Between the trimmed V and J ends, which lost 4 bases and 4 bases, there was a span of 12 bases. As DNA, the CDR3 is TGCGCCAGCAGCGCTTTAGAGGTTTACAATGAGCAGTTCTTC. Translating it yields CASSALEVYNEQFF.

The chain has TRBV7-6 and TRBJ2-2; D not certain. This CDR3 has 15 amino acids. The V and J ends lost 3 bases and 2 bases respectively, with 10 bases between them. Germline-derived CDR1 and CDR2 are SGHVS and FNYEAQ. The CDR3 reads CASSLGLINTGELFF. The CDR3, as DNA: TGTGCCAGCAGCTTGGGGTTAATAAACACCGGGGAGCTGTTTTTT.

The rearrangement uses TRBV4-1 and TRBJ2-3; possibly TRBD2 for D (6 bases). Germline values: CDR1 MGHRA, CDR2 YSYEKL. Deletions cut 0 bases from V and 3 bases from J, with 19 bases between. This CDR3 has 18 amino acids. CDR3 DNA sequence: TGCGCCAGCAGCCAAGATCGGGGCGGGGCCCGTGGAACAGATACGCAGTATTTT. Encoded protein: CASSQDRGGARGTDTQYF.

The chain is built from TRBV27 and TRBJ1-3; D might be TRBD1 (5 bases). The CDR3 spans 13 residues. V dropped 8 bases and J dropped 4 bases, with 12 bases sitting between them. Per the germline V gene, CDR1 is MNHEY and CDR2 is SMNVEV (reference sequence). The CDR3: CASGAQGGNTIYF. Here the CDR3 DNA reads TGTGCCAGCGGGGCCCAGGGAGGAAACACCATATATTTT.

Note on this clone: A junction end diverges from the germline sequence, so it may reflect a read error. The V and J genes are TRBV30 and TRBJ1-1; D not resolved. The CDR3 length is 13 residues. Per the germline V gene, CDR1 is GTSNPN and CDR2 is SVGIG (reference sequence). The CDR3 spells CALSVGLNTEAFF. The CDR3 region has the DNA TGTGCCTTGAGTGTAGGTCTAAACACTGAAGCTTTCTTT.

This sequence joins TRBV18 and TRBJ1-2, with 7 bases fitting TRBD1. The CDR3 runs 15 residues. Germline CDR1 is KGHSH and CDR2 is LQKENI. V gave up 3 bases and J gave up 4 bases; unmatched junction bases: 8. CDR3 sequence (DNA): TGTGCCAGCTCACCTAACGACAGGGCGGGCTATGGCTACACCTTC. This gives the protein CASSPNDRAGYGYTF.

The chain links TRBV2 to TRBJ2-3, with D possibly being TRBD1 or TRBD2 (5 bases each). CDR1 and CDR2 (germline): SNHLY, FYNNEI. CDR3 length: 14 residues. Trimming took off 4 bases at V and 5 bases at J, with 13 bases between the two ends. The CDR3 region is CASSVLPGRDTQYF. For the CDR3, the DNA is TGTGCCAGCAGTGTATTACCGGGACGAGATACGCAGTATTTT.

The chain employs TRBV9 and TRBJ2-2; 8 bases align to TRBD2. CDR1 and CDR2 from the germline V gene are SGDLS and YYNGEE. The CDR3 is 17 residues long. Germline trimming cut 6 bases from V and 4 bases from J; bases unmatched to any gene: 14. CDR3 residues: CASTSELTSGGTGELFF. Here the CDR3 DNA reads TGTGCCAGCACTTCGGAGTTAACTAGCGGAGGCACCGGGGAGCTGTTTTTT.

V usage is TRBV7-9 and J usage is TRBJ2-2; 8 nucleotides align to TRBD1. The germline CDR1 and CDR2 sequences are SEHNR and FQNEAQ (reference sequence). V gave up 1 base and J gave up 2 bases; unmatched junction bases: 9. This CDR3 is built from 18 residues. CDR3 residues: CASSLVDRDRYNTGELFF. Written as DNA, the CDR3 is TGTGCCAGCAGCTTAGTAGACCGGGACAGGTATAACACCGGGGAGCTGTTTTTT.

The gene calls are TRBV7-3 and TRBJ2-2, with 10 positions matching TRBD1. Germline V gene data show CDR1 as SGHTA and CDR2 as FQGTGA. V shed 6 bases, J shed 5 bases, and the junction held 6 bases outside the gene matches. There are 15 residues in the CDR3. This CDR3 reads CASSPDRGLTGELFF. The DNA for the CDR3 is TGTGCCAGCAGTCCTGACAGGGGGCTTACCGGGGAGCTGTTTTTT.

The rearrangement links TRBV5-5 to TRBJ1-5; D not resolved. Trimming pared 4 bases from V and 3 bases from J, leaving 14 bases between. Germline loops: CDR1 SGHKS, CDR2 YYEKEE (reference sequence). This CDR3 is built from 15 residues. This CDR3 reads CASSPGLNNNQPQHF. The DNA for the CDR3 is TGTGCCAGCAGCCCCGGTTTGAATAACAATCAGCCCCAGCATTTT.

The chain uses TRBV6-1 and TRBJ1-1, with D possibly being TRBD1 (6 bases). V shed 2 bases and J shed 3 bases, with 7 bases lying between them. Germline V gene sequence: CDR1 MNHNS, CDR2 SASEGT. The CDR3 contains 13 residues. The CDR3 is CASSETGYTEAFF. CDR3 in DNA: TGTGCCAGCAGTGAAACAGGGTACACTGAAGCTTTCTTT.

The J gene is TRBJ2-7, the V gene TRBV19; a possible D gene is TRBD1 (5 bases). The CDR3 has 14 amino acids. V lost 3 bases and J 2 bases, leaving 11 bases between the germline ends. Germline lookup yields CDR1 LNHDA and CDR2 SQIVND (reference sequence). CDR3 bases: TGTGCCAGTAGTATCACAGGTAGTACCTACGAGCAGTACTTC. It specifies CASSITGSTYEQYF.

The rearrangement uses TRBV28 and TRBJ1-1; 7 nucleotides agree with TRBD1. Per the germline V gene, CDR1 is MDHEN and CDR2 is SYDVKM. V was pared by 5 bases and J by 1 base, with 4 bases of the junction left unmatched. This CDR3 is built from 14 residues. The CDR3 reads CASSPGTANTEAFF. As DNA, the CDR3 is TGTGCCAGCAGTCCCGGGACAGCGAACACTGAAGCTTTCTTT.

V is TRBV6-1 and J is TRBJ2-5; D uncertain. V lost 4 bases, J lost 11 bases, and 17 bases lay in between. From germline, CDR1 is MNHNS and CDR2 SASEGT. The CDR3 is 13 residues long. DNA for the CDR3: TGTGCCAGCAGTGGGGTCAGATTGGGCAAGCAGTACTTC. This gives the protein CASSGVRLGKQYF.

This clone occurred a few times. The V and J genes are TRBV29-1 and TRBJ2-2; D may be TRBD2 (7 bases). Germline loops: CDR1 SQVTM, CDR2 ANQGSEA. The CDR3 has 15 residues. Trimming pared 1 base from V and 0 bases from J, leaving 9 bases between. The CDR3 loop is CSVEGGGANTGELFF. DNA for the CDR3: TGCAGCGTTGAAGGAGGGGGGGCGAACACCGGGGAGCTGTTTTTT.

This clone was found a few times. This CDR3 reads CASNREGADTGELFF. CDR3 bases: TGTGCCAGCAATCGGGAGGGGGCGGACACCGGGGAGCTGTTTTTT. J is TRBJ2-2 and V is TRBV2; D perhaps matches TRBD2 (8 bases). There are 15 residues in the CDR3. Germline CDR1 is SNHLY and CDR2 is FYNNEI. V was cut by 7 bases and J by 3 bases, with 15 bases left in between. The full variable domain, rest sourced from reference TRBV2 and TRBJ2-2, is EPEVTQTPSHQVTQMGQEVILRCVPISNHLYFYWYRQILGQKVEFLVSFYNNEISEKSEIFDDQFSVERPDGSNFTLKIRSTKLEDSAMYFCASNREGADTGELFFGEGSRLTVL.

This clone was seen only once. This rearrangement joins TRBV18 to TRBJ2-5, with 10 bases identical to TRBD1. Trimming at V came to 3 bases and at J to 5 bases, leaving 6 bases not matched to a gene. The V gene's germline CDR1 is KGHSH and CDR2 LQKENI. This CDR3 region has 15 residues. The CDR3 DNA reads TGTGCCAGCTCACCCGGGACAGGGGCCTTTGAGACCCAGTACTTC. Protein: CASSPGTGAFETQYF.